The present T cell receptor beta chain was sequenced within a study of blood T cell repertoires in COVID-19. Study-level information: Researchers got acute and convalescent COVID-19 samples from the United States, Italy and Spain. PBMCs, B-cell-depleted T cells, or T cells provided the cDNA or gDNA that made up the material.

CDR1 and CDR2 from the germline V gene are MNHEY and SVGAGI. The CDR3 runs 14 residues. V lost 6 bases to trimming and J lost 2 bases; unmatched junction nucleotides: 4. Methods used by the authors: Counts of nucleated cells, estimated from reference gene primer amplification, were obtained. TCRdb's table, derived via immunoSEQ multiplex PCR, lists solely in-frame clones and lacks some. D and trimming were read from the DNA, whereas the V and J calls and clone size are those reported in that table. This table holds some 77,000 clones, around 91% found once. The sequenced material came from peripheral blood. The clonotype comes from an elderly woman with active or convalescent COVID-19. The chain has TRBV6-5 and TRBJ2-3; 8 bases align to TRBD2. The CDR3 DNA reads TGTGCCAGCAGATCAGCGGGGGACACAGATACGCAGTATTTT. Its protein product is CASRSAGDTDTQYF.